The 28 T cell receptor beta chains listed next were all sequenced from one sample in a study of T cells after yellow fever vaccination. A single record per CDR3 protein comes from TCRdb applying MiXCR to the 5' RACE reads. The sample shows 450,000 to 600,000 distinct CDR3 sequences, around 16% of them seen only once. The sequences come from PBMCs, collected less than 6 days after the first yellow fever vaccination. The receptors shown here come from a man younger than 35 who received the YFV17D yellow fever vaccine.

V gene TRBV7-9 combines with J gene TRBJ2-2; D gene ambiguous. Trimming stripped 8 bases from V and 0 bases from J, with 7 bases between. The CDR3 is 13 amino acids. Germline V lookup: CDR1 SEHNR, CDR2 FQNEAQ (reference sequence). The CDR3 DNA is TGTGCCAGCGGAAGGACGAACACCGGGGAGCTGTTTTTT. This codes for CASGRTNTGELFF.

The rearrangement uses TRBV30 and TRBJ2-5, with 7 bases matching TRBD2. The germline gives CDR1 GTSNPN, CDR2 SVGIG (reference sequence). The CDR3 runs to 12 residues. The CDR3 protein is CAGEGGGETQYF. In nucleotides, the CDR3 is TGTGCTGGGGAGGGAGGAGGGGAGACCCAGTACTTC.

This clonotype has just one count. This chain links TRBV27 with TRBJ2-1, with D perhaps matching TRBD2 (6 bases). V was clipped by 7 bases and J by 1 base, with 11 bases between them. Germline CDR1 and CDR2: MNHEY and SMNVEV (reference sequence). The CDR3 contains 14 residues. CDR3 nucleotide sequence: TGTGCCAGCACCAAGGGACTGTCCTACAATGAGCAGTTCTTC. This encodes CASTKGLSYNEQFF.

The rearrangement joins TRBV10-2 to TRBJ1-1; D is possibly TRBD1 (5 bases). V dropped 3 bases and J dropped 5 bases, with 19 bases sitting between them. The CDR3 length is 16 residues. Germline CDR1 and CDR2: WSHSY and SAAADI. For the CDR3, the DNA is TGCGCCAGCAGTGATTACGGGACCCCCCGGGGAACTGAAGCTTTCTTT. It is translated as CASSDYGTPRGTEAFF.

The sample holds many counts of this clonotype. The chain couples TRBV5-6 to TRBJ1-1; a possible D gene is TRBD1 (6 bases). Germline V gene sequence: CDR1 SGHDT, CDR2 YYEEEE. The CDR3 covers 14 residues. The V gene lost 3 bases and the J gene lost 1 base, with 10 bases spanning the gap. CDR3 DNA sequence: TGTGCCAGCAGCTCTTGGGGGCAGAACACTGAAGCTTTCTTT. This gives the protein CASSSWGQNTEAFF.

The chain carries TRBV11-2 and TRBJ2-4; TRBD1 matches 9 bases. This CDR3 is 16 amino acids long. The germline CDR1 and CDR2 sequences are SGHAT and FQNNGV. After removal of 5 bases from V and 1 base from J, the junction contained 6 bases not matched to a gene. The CDR3 nucleotides read TGTGCCAGCAGCCCGACAGGGGGTATGGCCAAAAACATTCAGTACTTC. Translation: CASSPTGGMAKNIQYF.

This rearrangement joins TRBV7-8 to TRBJ2-3; D remains unclear. The germline gives CDR1 SGHVS, CDR2 FQNEAQ. The CDR3 spans 15 residues. The V and J ends lost 0 bases and 1 base respectively, with 8 bases between them. The CDR3 bases are TGTGCCAGCAGCTTAGCTTCGAGACGCACAGATACGCAGTATTTT. Amino acid sequence: CASSLASRRTDTQYF. The variable domain in full, completed from reference TRBV7-8 and TRBJ2-3, reads GAGVSQSPRYKVAKRGQDVALRCDPISGHVSLFWYQQALGQGPEFLTYFQNEAQLDKSGLPSDRFFAERPEGSVSTLKIQRTQQEDSAVYLCASSLASRRTDTQYFGPGTRLTVL.

This clonotype was counted a few times. The chain uses TRBV12-3 or TRBV12-4 and TRBJ2-1, with D tentatively TRBD1 (6 bases). With 5 bases removed from V and 9 bases from J, the gap between germline ends came to 11 bases. This CDR3 has 12 amino acids. The DNA for the CDR3 is TGTGCCAGCAGTGATAGGGGGAGTGAGCAGTTCTTC. Translation gives CASSDRGSEQFF.

V gene TRBV29-1 combines with J gene TRBJ2-7; TRBD2 matches 8 bases. Germline V lookup: CDR1 SQVTM, CDR2 ANQGSEA. The CDR3 has 15 residues. The junction had 8 bases not matched to a gene; V was cut back by 0 bases and J by 4 bases. CDR3 amino acids: CSVEDKSGGLYEQYF. Written as DNA, the CDR3 is TGCAGCGTTGAAGATAAGAGCGGGGGCTTGTACGAGCAGTACTTC.

The chain carries TRBV9 and TRBJ1-2; D not resolved. V lost 4 bases and J lost 2, with 12 bases in between. The CDR3 runs to 14 residues. Germline CDR1 is SGDLS and CDR2 is YYNGEE. Written as DNA, the CDR3 is TGTGCCAGCAGCTTAACGAGGCAGAACTATGGCTACACCTTC. It codes for CASSLTRQNYGYTF.

This clonotype was picked up many times. CDR3 loop: CAWSVDSYYQETQYF. For the CDR3, the DNA is TGTGCCTGGAGTGTGGACAGTTACTACCAAGAGACCCAGTACTTC. This rearrangement joins TRBV30 to TRBJ2-5; D possibly corresponds to TRBD1 (6 bases). Trimming cost V 0 bases and J 0 bases, with 11 bases left between them. The CDR3 sequence is 15 residues long. Germline V gene sequence: CDR1 GTSNPN, CDR2 SVGIG (reference sequence).

This clonotype was seen more than once but under ten times. The J gene is TRBJ1-1, the V gene TRBV7-2, with D hard to call. The V gene lost 1 base and the J gene lost 4 bases, with 13 bases spanning the gap. Per the germline V gene, CDR1 is SGHTA and CDR2 is FQGNSA. The CDR3 has 15 residues. The CDR3 DNA is TGTGCCAGCAGCTTAGAGACTCTCACTGGCACTGAAGCTTTCTTT. This gives the protein CASSLETLTGTEAFF.

V gene TRBV11-3 combines with J gene TRBJ2-2, with D possibly being TRBD2 (5 bases). The CDR3 is 17 amino acids. Trimming cost V 5 bases and J 2 bases, with 18 bases left between them. In germline, CDR1 is SGHNT, CDR2 YENEEA. The CDR3 DNA is TGTGCCAGCAGCCTCTCGTCTTGGACTTCAAACACCGGGGAGCTGTTTTTT. Protein product: CASSLSSWTSNTGELFF.

Only a few counts were recorded for this clonotype. This chain links TRBV5-1 with TRBJ2-2; D gene ambiguous. V lost 0 bases to trimming and J lost 6 bases, with 9 bases between them. The CDR3 is 14 amino acids. Germline CDR1 and CDR2: SGHRS and YFSETQ. DNA of the CDR3: TGCGCCAGCAGCTTGGGGATCCCTGCCGGGGAGCTGTTTTTT. It is translated as CASSLGIPAGELFF.

This chain connects TRBV7-2 to TRBJ2-3; 7 nucleotides align to TRBD2. J gave up 2 bases and V 1 base, and 6 bases lay outside the gene matches. CDR3 length equals 16 residues. Germline values: CDR1 SGHTA, CDR2 FQGNSA. This CDR3 is CASSLGRRGITDTQYF. The DNA for the CDR3 is TGTGCCAGCAGCTTAGGGAGGCGGGGGATCACAGATACGCAGTATTTT. The complete variable domain, with remaining parts taken from reference TRBV7-2 and TRBJ2-3, reads GAGVSQSPSNKVTEKGKDVELRCDPISGHTALYWYRQSLGQGLEFLIYFQGNSAPDKSGLPSDRFSAERTGGSVSTLTIQRTQQEDSAVYLCASSLGRRGITDTQYFGPGTRLTVL.

The gene calls are TRBV10-2 and TRBJ2-4; TRBD2 is a possible D gene (6 bases). V was cut by 8 bases and J by 6 bases, with 8 bases left in between. CDR1 is WSHSY and CDR2 is SAAADI in the germline V gene. This CDR3 comprises 11 residues. Here the CDR3 DNA reads TGCGCCAGCGAAGCGGGAAACATTCAGTACTTC. The encoded protein is CASEAGNIQYF.

The rearrangement joins TRBV5-6 to TRBJ1-1, with 8 bases fitting TRBD1. The germline V gene has CDR1 SGHDT and CDR2 YYEEEE. CDR3 size: 16 residues. J lost 0 bases, V lost 3 bases, and 7 bases had no gene match. The CDR3 region is CASSSLTGEVNTEAFF. CDR3 DNA: TGTGCCAGCAGCTCCTTGACAGGGGAGGTGAACACTGAAGCTTTCTTT.

CDR3 sequence (DNA): TGTGCCAGCAGTTTTCGGGGAGCGGGGAGCTACAATGAGCAGTTCTTC. Its translation: CASSFRGAGSYNEQFF. V is TRBV12-3 or TRBV12-4 and J is TRBJ2-1; 7 nucleotides agree with TRBD2. The V segment lost 3 bases and the J segment 3 bases; nucleotides outside the gene matches: 8. CDR3 length: 16 residues.

The chain combines TRBV4-2 with TRBJ2-3; D possibly uses TRBD1 or TRBD2 (5 bases each). Germline loops: CDR1 LGHNA, CDR2 YNFKEQ. V lost 0 bases and J 6 bases, leaving 10 bases between the germline ends. This CDR3 has 14 residues. The CDR3 bases are TGTGCCAGCAGCCAAGAAGGGACCGACGATACGCAGTATTTT. Residues: CASSQEGTDDTQYF.

The chain links TRBV4-1 to TRBJ1-6, with D uncertain. Trimming pared 1 base from V and 0 bases from J, leaving 10 bases between. This CDR3 has 17 residues. The germline V gene has CDR1 MGHRA and CDR2 YSYEKL. This chain's CDR3 is CASSQGPHSSYNSPLHF. The CDR3 DNA sequence: TGCGCCAGCAGCCAAGGGCCACACAGCTCCTATAATTCACCCCTCCACTTT.

The sample holds a few counts of this clonotype. V and J are TRBV15 and TRBJ2-3; tentatively, D is TRBD2 (5 bases). The CDR3 extends over 14 amino acids. Germline values: CDR1 LNHNV, CDR2 YYDKDF (reference sequence). V gave up 3 bases and J gave up 1 base, with 8 bases separating them. The CDR3 spells CATSRTLGTDTQYF. Written as DNA, the CDR3 is TGTGCCACCAGCAGGACACTAGGCACAGATACGCAGTATTTT.

V gene TRBV2 combines with J gene TRBJ1-4; D remains unclear. Per the germline V gene, CDR1 is SNHLY and CDR2 is FYNNEI. Trimming cost V 3 bases and J 4 bases, with 12 bases left between them. This CDR3 is built from 15 residues. The CDR3 loop reads CASSDPGGFNEKLFF. CDR3 DNA sequence: TGTGCCAGCAGTGACCCAGGAGGCTTTAATGAAAAACTGTTTTTT.

The rearrangement joins TRBV6-1 to TRBJ1-2, with 7 bases fitting TRBD1. Losses at the gene ends were 5 bases for V and 8 bases for J; bases not matched to a gene: 8. The germline V gene has CDR1 MNHNS and CDR2 SASEGT. The CDR3 spans 13 residues. CDR3 region: CASSPDRPRGYTF. CDR3 nucleotides: TGTGCCAGCAGTCCGGACAGGCCCCGGGGCTACACCTTC.

This clonotype was detected a few times. The chain links TRBV4-3 to TRBJ1-6; D gene ambiguous. The CDR3 consists of 15 residues. V dropped 0 bases and J dropped 4 bases, with 7 bases sitting between them. In germline, CDR1 is LGHNA, CDR2 YSLEER. The CDR3 nucleotides read TGCGCCAGCAGCCAAGACCGCGCGTATAATTCACCCCTCCACTTT. This codes for CASSQDRAYNSPLHF.

This clonotype was observed a handful of times. The CDR3 loop reads CASSSAGVGSSYEQYF. CDR3 nucleotide sequence: TGTGCCAGCAGTTCCGCTGGGGTGGGAAGCTCCTACGAGCAGTACTTC. The genes are TRBV12-3 or TRBV12-4 and TRBJ2-7, with D uncertain. The CDR3 contains 16 residues. Trimming removed 4 bases from V and 0 bases from J, with 16 bases in between.

This clonotype was seen only a few times. The rearrangement joins TRBV27 to TRBJ2-1, with 10 positions matching TRBD1. With V trimmed by 6 bases and J by 5 bases, 7 bases remained unmatched. CDR3 length: 15 amino acids. The germline gives CDR1 MNHEY, CDR2 SMNVEV (reference sequence). The CDR3 is CASREDRGRNNEQFF. The CDR3 DNA is TGTGCCAGCAGGGAAGACAGGGGGCGGAACAATGAGCAGTTCTTC.

This clonotype came up a few times. The rearrangement joins TRBV6-1 to TRBJ2-1; 10 bases agree with TRBD2. CDR1 and CDR2 from the germline V gene are MNHNS and SASEGT. This CDR3 spans 17 amino acids. V lost 7 bases to trimming and J lost 0 bases; unmatched junction nucleotides: 9. CDR3 DNA: TGTGCCAGCATGAAAGCGGGGGGGATTAGCTCCTACAATGAGCAGTTCTTC. It is translated as CASMKAGGISSYNEQFF.

This chain connects TRBV4-2 to TRBJ1-1; D unresolved. Looked up from germline, CDR1 is LGHNA and CDR2 is YNFKEQ. CDR3 length: 14 residues. Trimming shortened V by 2 bases and J by 3 bases, and 10 bases separated the two germline ends. The CDR3 reads CASSQTKGYTEAFF. The CDR3, as DNA: TGTGCCAGCAGCCAAACTAAGGGCTACACTGAAGCTTTCTTT.